Detailed here is one T cell receptor beta chain. Its antigen remains unknown. This specimen belongs to a study of cytomegalovirus exposure and HLA in healthy donors. Study-level background: Genotyping showed less than 85% of roughly 400 donors falling in the Caucasian-associated ancestry cluster.

In the PCR, 60 Vbeta and 13 Jbeta primers were used. TCRdb keeps only in-frame clones here, not all; method: immunoSEQ multiplex PCR. The table lists some 61,000 clones, 81% of them singletons. General study results and limits: The majority of TCR sequences were rare, yet some public TCRs appeared in many donors. The authors later found TCR association rates varying by HLA locus, with DRB1 most and HLA-C fewest. Sequencing depth roughly uniform across donors was assumed in presence/absence analyses.

Specimen: PBMCs. This clonotype was obtained from a human donor in good health.

This chain's CDR3 is CASSLTQLANEQFF. The CDR3 region has the DNA TGTGCCAGCAGCTTAACACAGCTTGCAAATGAGCAGTTCTTC. The chain is built from TRBV7-3 and TRBJ2-1, with no clear D. The CDR3 spans 14 residues. From germline, CDR1 is SGHTA and CDR2 FQGTGA. Between the trimmed V and J ends, which lost 0 bases and 7 bases, there was a span of 10 bases. The whole variable domain, remainder taken from reference TRBV7-3 and TRBJ2-1, is GAGVSQTPSNKVTEKGKYVELRCDPISGHTALYWYRQSLGQGPEFLIYFQGTGAADDSGLPNDRFFAVRPEGSVSTLKIQRTERGDSAVYLCASSLTQLANEQFFGPGTRLTVL.